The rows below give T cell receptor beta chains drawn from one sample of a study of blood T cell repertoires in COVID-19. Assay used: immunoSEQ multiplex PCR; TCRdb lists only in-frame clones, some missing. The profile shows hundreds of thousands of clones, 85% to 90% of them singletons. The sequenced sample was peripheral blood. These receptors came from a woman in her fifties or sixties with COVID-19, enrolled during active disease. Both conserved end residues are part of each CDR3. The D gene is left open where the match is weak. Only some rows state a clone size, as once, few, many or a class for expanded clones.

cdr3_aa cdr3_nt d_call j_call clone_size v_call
CASSTIQGLLFF TGTGCCAGCAGCACAATCCAGGGGTTGCTGTTTTTT NA TRBJ1-4 NA TRBV11-2
CASNSDSEAFF TGTGCCAGCAACTCAGACTCCGAAGCTTTCTTT NA TRBJ1-1 NA TRBV4-2
CASSEVGGEDYGYTF TGTGCCAGCAGTGAAGTAGGGGGGGAGGACTATGGCTACACCTTC NA TRBJ1-2 NA TRBV6-1
CASRRLSTPNTEAFF TGTGCCAGCAGGAGACTCAGCACTCCAAACACTGAAGCTTTCTTT NA TRBJ1-1 NA TRBV2
CASRPSRVRTDTQYF TGTGCCAGTAGGCCGAGCAGGGTAAGGACAGATACGCAGTATTTT NA TRBJ2-3 NA TRBV19
CASSQERAGLYF TGTGCCAGCAGCCAAGAGCGGGCCGGCTTGTACTTC NA TRBJ2-7 NA TRBV3-1/TRBV3-2
CASSLEGGGREQFF TGTGCCAGCAGCTTAGAAGGCGGGGGGAGGGAGCAGTTCTTC TRBD2 TRBJ2-1 NA TRBV7-2
CASSSLAGGTYEQYF TGTGCCAGCAGTTCTCTAGCGGGGGGCACCTACGAGCAGTACTTC TRBD2 TRBJ2-7 NA TRBV6-5
CASTRINGQSYGYTF TGTGCCAGCACCCGAATAAACGGACAGTCCTATGGCTACACCTTC NA TRBJ1-2 NA TRBV27
CASRRGGSDYGYTF TGTGCCAGCAGGCGGGGGGGTTCGGACTATGGCTACACCTTC NA TRBJ1-2 NA TRBV27
CASSLQGSYEQYF TGCGCCAGCAGCTTGCAGGGTTCCTACGAGCAGTACTTC NA TRBJ2-7 NA TRBV5-1
CAWSKNTATEAFF TGTGCCTGGAGTAAAAACACCGCCACTGAAGCTTTCTTT NA TRBJ1-1 NA TRBV30
CASSFSGQGARGYTF TGCGCCAGCAGCTTCTCTGGACAGGGGGCAAGAGGCTACACCTTC TRBD1 TRBJ1-2 NA TRBV5-1
CASSPYGGSYEKLFF TGTGCCAGCAGCCCCTACGGGGGGTCTTATGAAAAACTGTTTTTT NA TRBJ1-4 NA TRBV7-2
CASSILAGGHNQPQHF TGTGCCAGTAGTATATTGGCAGGGGGACACAATCAGCCCCAGCATTTT TRBD1 TRBJ1-5 NA TRBV19
CASSSQGGSTEAFF TGTGCCAGCAGCTCCCAGGGGGGAAGCACTGAAGCTTTCTTT TRBD1 TRBJ1-1 NA TRBV5-4
CAWSAFGEANEKLFF TGTGCCTGGAGTGCTTTCGGGGAGGCTAATGAAAAACTGTTTTTT NA TRBJ1-4 NA TRBV30
CASSSTGGNQPQHF TGCGCCAGCAGCTCTACAGGGGGTAATCAGCCCCAGCATTTT TRBD1 TRBJ1-5 few TRBV5-1
CASSQDRLESSTDTQYF TGTGCCAGCAGCCAAGATCGACTTGAGTCTAGCACAGATACGCAGTATTTT NA TRBJ2-3 NA TRBV3-1/TRBV3-2
CASSEQGAIDGYTF TGTGCCAGTAGTGAACAGGGGGCGATCGATGGCTACACCTTC TRBD1 TRBJ1-2 NA TRBV19
CASQGTSGGYNEQFF TGTGCCAGCCAGGGGACTAGCGGGGGGTACAATGAGCAGTTCTTC TRBD2 TRBJ2-1 NA TRBV19
CASSIDRGGNEKLFF TGTGCCAGTAGTATAGATCGCGGCGGAAATGAAAAACTGTTTTTT NA TRBJ1-4 NA TRBV19
CASSLGFYSIPEQYF TGTGCCAGCAGCTTAGGCTTCTACAGTATACCCGAGCAGTACTTC NA TRBJ2-7 NA TRBV7-2